The 18 T cell receptor beta chains below all came from one sample that was sequenced in a study of cytomegalovirus exposure and HLA in healthy donors. Both 60 Vbeta primers and 13 Jbeta primers went into the PCR. Libraries were prepared by immunoSEQ multiplex PCR; TCRdb keeps only in-frame clonotypes and omits some of them. This sample carries more than 140,000 clones, with around 2.4% going to the ten biggest clones. Sequences were obtained from PBMCs. The receptors derive from a woman in her late teens or twenties in good health and CMV-seronegative.

The genes are TRBV14 and TRBJ2-6; D remains ambiguous. V was shortened by 2 bases and J by 5 bases, with 7 bases between the two germline ends. The CDR3 is made up of 14 amino acids. Germline assignment: CDR1 SGHDN and CDR2 FVKESK. This chain's CDR3 is CASSQLTRANVLTF. CDR3 bases: TGTGCCAGCAGCCAACTAACCCGGGCCAACGTCCTGACTTTC.

The V gene is TRBV7-3, the J gene TRBJ2-1; 8 nucleotides align to TRBD1. This CDR3 region has 15 residues. The germline V gene has CDR1 SGHTA and CDR2 FQGTGA. The V segment lost 5 bases and the J segment 5 bases; nucleotides outside the gene matches: 8. This chain's CDR3 is CASSKTGAVNNEQFF. The CDR3 DNA is TGTGCCAGCAGCAAGACAGGGGCGGTAAACAATGAGCAGTTCTTC.

The V and J genes are TRBV5-4 and TRBJ2-7; possibly TRBD1 for D (5 bases). The germline CDR1 and CDR2 sequences are SGHNT and YYREEE (reference sequence). Trimming took off 4 bases at V and 5 bases at J, with 13 bases between the two ends. This CDR3 region has 13 residues. CDR3 in amino acids: CASSHQGLDEQYV. In DNA, the CDR3 is TGTGCCAGCAGCCACCAGGGTCTAGACGAGCAGTACGTC.

The chain combines TRBV27 with TRBJ2-2; no definite D call. The germline V and J ends were trimmed by 1 base and 1 base, with 10 bases remaining between them. This CDR3 is 16 amino acids long. Germline assignment: CDR1 MNHEY and CDR2 SMNVEV (reference sequence). The CDR3 DNA is TGTGCCAGCAGTTTATTCCCCAACAGGAACACCGGGGAGCTGTTTTTT. Its translation: CASSLFPNRNTGELFF.

The CDR3 coding sequence is TGTGCCAGCAGCTTAACTTCGTTGGGGGCCGGCGGAGGAAACACCATATATTTT. It specifies CASSLTSLGAGGGNTIYF. This chain links TRBV7-8 with TRBJ1-3; TRBD1 might be the D (6 bases). Per germline, CDR1 SGHVS and CDR2 FQNEAQ. The CDR3 runs to 18 residues. Deletions cut 2 bases from V and 4 bases from J, with 21 bases between.

The chain couples TRBV28 to TRBJ2-7; 10 bases line up with TRBD1. The CDR3 extends over 15 amino acids. With 6 bases clipped from V and 10 bases from J, the junction kept 15 bases outside the gene matches. In germline, CDR1 is MDHEN, CDR2 SYDVKM. The CDR3 DNA sequence: TGTGCCAGCAGACAAGATATGACAGGGGGCGCAGGCCAGTACGTC. Translating gives CASRQDMTGGAGQYV.

On this clone: The junction departs from the called germline gene at one end, perhaps through a read error. The V call is TRBV29-1, the J call TRBJ2-5; D might be TRBD1 (5 bases). Germline assignment: CDR1 SQVTM and CDR2 ANQGSEA. This CDR3 spans 13 amino acids. The CDR3 nucleotides read TGCAGCGTCGAAGGGGCCCAAACAGAGACCCAGTACTTC. Protein: CSVEGAQTETQYF.

This chain links TRBV11-2 with TRBJ2-7; 8 bases fit TRBD1. The CDR3 consists of 14 residues. The ends lost 7 bases at V and 4 bases at J; junction bases unmatched: 9. Germline-derived CDR1 and CDR2 are SGHAT and FQNNGV. This CDR3 is CASTIRRGRYEQYF. CDR3 in DNA: TGTGCCAGCACCATCCGCAGGGGGCGTTACGAGCAGTACTTC.

This chain joins TRBV11-3 and TRBJ2-2; 8 positions match TRBD2. This CDR3 has 18 residues. Germline V lookup: CDR1 SGHNT, CDR2 YENEEA. Trimming took 6 bases from V and 2 from J; bases not matched to a gene: 14. CDR3 residues: CASSLTSILAANTGELFF. In DNA form, the CDR3 reads TGTGCCAGCAGTTTAACCTCGATACTAGCGGCTAACACCGGGGAGCTGTTTTTT.

The chain recombines TRBV5-5 with TRBJ2-5; 7 bases line up with TRBD1. This CDR3 has 16 residues. Per germline, CDR1 SGHKS and CDR2 YYEKEE (reference sequence). After removal of 2 bases from V and 5 bases from J, the junction contained 12 bases not matched to a gene. CDR3 bases: TGTGCCAGCAGCTTCGTGTGGCAGGGGGTGGCGGAGACCCAGTACTTC. Residues: CASSFVWQGVAETQYF. The full variable domain, rest sourced from reference TRBV5-5 and TRBJ2-5, is DAGVTQSPTHLIKTRGQQVTLRCSPISGHKSVSWYQQVLGQGPQFIFQYYEKEERGRGNFPDRFSARQFPNYSSELNVNALLLGDSALYLCASSFVWQGVAETQYFGPGTRLLVL.

This chain joins TRBV29-1 and TRBJ2-1, with 7 bases identical to TRBD1. The V gene end was trimmed by 7 bases and the J gene end by 0 bases; junction bases not matched to a gene: 3. This CDR3 region has 13 residues. CDR1 and CDR2 (germline): SQVTM, ANQGSEA. The CDR3, as DNA: TGCAGCGGGGACAGTAGCTCCTACAATGAGCAGTTCTTC. Encoded protein: CSGDSSSYNEQFF.

The chain couples TRBV7-8 to TRBJ1-1, with 7 bases lining up with TRBD1. Germline values: CDR1 SGHVS, CDR2 FQNEAQ. The CDR3 contains 16 residues. Unmatched junction bases numbered 7, after V lost 3 bases and J lost 0 bases. CDR3 bases: TGTGCCAGCAGCTTCCGACAGGGATTGATGAACACTGAAGCTTTCTTT. This codes for CASSFRQGLMNTEAFF.

The genes are TRBV28 and TRBJ2-3; D perhaps matches TRBD2 (5 bases). Trimming removed 3 bases at V and 2 bases at J, with 12 bases between. CDR3 size: 15 residues. The V gene's germline CDR1 is MDHEN and CDR2 SYDVKM. CDR3 in amino acids: CASSFGDLDTDTQYF. The CDR3 coding sequence is TGTGCCAGCAGTTTCGGGGATTTGGACACAGATACGCAGTATTTT.

The gene calls are TRBV7-2 and TRBJ2-1, with 8 nucleotides matching TRBD2. The germline gives CDR1 SGHTA, CDR2 FQGNSA. V dropped 1 base and J dropped 7; count of bases not matched to a gene: 15. The CDR3 runs to 18 residues. The CDR3 protein is CASSLESVAGQGRNEQFF. The CDR3 coding sequence is TGTGCCAGCAGCTTAGAGTCGGTAGCGGGACAAGGCCGGAATGAGCAGTTCTTC.

This sequence joins TRBV6-1 and TRBJ2-7; 10 bases agree with TRBD1. The CDR3 runs 14 residues. With V trimmed by 0 bases and J by 7 bases, 3 bases remained unmatched. The germline V gene encodes CDR1 MNHNS and CDR2 SASEGT. The CDR3 is CASSEAGTGDEQYV. In nucleotides, the CDR3 is TGTGCCAGCAGTGAAGCTGGGACAGGGGATGAGCAGTACGTC.

This rearrangement joins TRBV11-3 to TRBJ2-7, with TRBD1 matching over 9 bases. Losses at the gene ends were 5 bases for V and 0 bases for J; bases not matched to a gene: 8. The CDR3 has 16 amino acids. Germline V gene data show CDR1 as SGHNT and CDR2 as YENEEA. The CDR3 region has the DNA TGTGCCAGCAGCCTCCGGACAGGGGATAGCTCCTACGAGCAGTACGTC. It specifies CASSLRTGDSSYEQYV.

The chain has TRBV30 and TRBJ2-1, with TRBD2 matching 10 bases. CDR3 length: 14 residues. Per germline, CDR1 GTSNPN and CDR2 SVGIG (reference sequence). Trimming removed 3 bases from V and 7 bases from J; junction bases left unmatched: 6. CDR3 residues: CAWSLSSGRNEQFF. CDR3 in DNA: TGTGCCTGGAGCCTCTCTAGCGGGAGAAATGAGCAGTTCTTC.

This rearrangement joins TRBV6-5 to TRBJ1-4; 7 bases are a match to TRBD1. The germline V gene encodes CDR1 MNHEY and CDR2 SVGAGI. V lost 0 bases to trimming and J lost 4 bases; unmatched junction nucleotides: 2. This CDR3 has 15 residues. The CDR3 nucleotides read TGTGCCAGCAGTTACTCGGCAGGGGGTAATGAAAAACTGTTTTTT. It translates to CASSYSAGGNEKLFF.